This TCR beta chain stems from a study of vaccination effects on CD4 cells after COVID-19. Study-level results: Few convalescent patients were studied, and early post-infection samples were lacking.

Antigen-specific CD4+ T cell clonotypes were called by their expansion after viral peptide-pool culture in ViraFEST. CD4+ T cell isolation took place after about nine days of culture. Participants received two doses of either the BNT162b2 or mRNA-1273 vaccine. Germline lookup yields CDR1 LGHDT and CDR2 YNNKEL (reference sequence). Trimming stripped 1 base from V and 5 bases from J, with 9 bases between. The CDR3 runs 15 residues. Some clones are missing from TCRdb's copy, which holds only in-frame ones; the method was immunoSEQ multiplex PCR. This table holds tens of thousands of clones, 70% to 75% found once. A note on this clone: Antigen: not known.

The receptor was isolated from a human donor who received a COVID-19 vaccine. Sequencing was performed on CD4+ T cells from PBMCs cultured with HCoV-NL63 spike peptides, taken after COVID-19 vaccination. The rearrangement links TRBV3-1 (or the pseudogene TRBV3-2) to TRBJ1-6; D may be TRBD1 (5 bases). The chain's CDR3 is CASSQGGMNNSPLHF. The CDR3 bases are TGTGCCAGCAGCCAAGGGGGGATGAATAATTCACCCCTCCACTTT.